This TCR beta chain was observed in a study of blood T cell repertoires in COVID-19. Data came from immunoSEQ multiplex PCR; TCRdb stores just in-frame clones and leaves some out. Here the sample spans approximately 92,000 clones, over 80% being singletons. V was clipped by 7 bases and J by 4 bases, with 20 bases between them. Germline CDR1 reads LGHDT; CDR2 reads YNNKEL (reference sequence). The CDR3 is 16 residues long. Sequencing was carried out using peripheral blood. The V call is TRBV3-1 (or the pseudogene TRBV3-2), the J call TRBJ2-1; the D gene is possibly TRBD2 (7 bases). This TCR was recovered from an elderly man with acute or convalescent COVID-19. Here the CDR3 DNA reads TGTGCCAGCAATTCGTTCATAGGGGGGGAATACAATGAGCAGTTCTTC. This translates into CASNSFIGGEYNEQFF.